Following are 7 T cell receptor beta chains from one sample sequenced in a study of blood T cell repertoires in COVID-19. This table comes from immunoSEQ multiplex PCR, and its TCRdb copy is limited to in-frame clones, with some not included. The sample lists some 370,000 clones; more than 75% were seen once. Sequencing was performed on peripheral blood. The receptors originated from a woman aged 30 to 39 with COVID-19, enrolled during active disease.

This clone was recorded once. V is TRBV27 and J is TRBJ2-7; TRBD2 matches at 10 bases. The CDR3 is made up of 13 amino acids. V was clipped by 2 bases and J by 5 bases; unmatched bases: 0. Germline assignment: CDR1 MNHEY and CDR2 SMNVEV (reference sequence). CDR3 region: CASSLLAGDEQYF. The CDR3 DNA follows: TGTGCCAGCAGTTTACTAGCGGGAGACGAGCAGTACTTC.

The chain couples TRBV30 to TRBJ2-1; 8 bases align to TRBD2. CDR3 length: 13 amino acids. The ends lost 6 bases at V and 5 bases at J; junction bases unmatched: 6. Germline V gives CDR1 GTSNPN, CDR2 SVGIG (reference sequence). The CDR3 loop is CACTLGLDNEQFF. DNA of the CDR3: TGTGCCTGCACGTTGGGACTAGACAATGAGCAGTTCTTC.

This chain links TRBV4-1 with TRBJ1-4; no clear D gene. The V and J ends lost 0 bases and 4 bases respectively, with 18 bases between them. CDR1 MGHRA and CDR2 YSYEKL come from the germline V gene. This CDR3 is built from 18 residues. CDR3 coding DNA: TGCGCCAGCAGCCAAGATGCTACCCGACACCACAATAATGAAAAACTGTTTTTT. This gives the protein CASSQDATRHHNNEKLFF.

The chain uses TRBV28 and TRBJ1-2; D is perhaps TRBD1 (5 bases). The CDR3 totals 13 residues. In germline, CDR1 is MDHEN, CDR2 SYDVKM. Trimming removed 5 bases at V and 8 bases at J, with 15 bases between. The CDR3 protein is CASSHPGVRGYTF. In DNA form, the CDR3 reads TGTGCCAGCAGTCACCCGGGGGTACGGGGCTACACCTTC.

The CDR3: CASSLAGGAGTEAFF. In DNA form, the CDR3 reads TGTGCCAGCAGCTTAGCAGGGGGCGCCGGCACTGAAGCTTTCTTT. The chain couples TRBV7-6 to TRBJ1-1; 7 nucleotides align to TRBD1. The CDR3 has 15 amino acids. J was trimmed by 4 bases and V by 0 bases; bases with no gene match: 5. Per the germline V gene, CDR1 is SGHVS and CDR2 is FNYEAQ.

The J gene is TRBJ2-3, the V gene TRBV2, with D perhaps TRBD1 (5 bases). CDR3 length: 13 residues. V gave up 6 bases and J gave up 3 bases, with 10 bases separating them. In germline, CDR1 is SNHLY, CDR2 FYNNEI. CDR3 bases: TGTGCCAGCAGCAAGGGGATGACAGATACGCAGTATTTT. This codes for CASSKGMTDTQYF.

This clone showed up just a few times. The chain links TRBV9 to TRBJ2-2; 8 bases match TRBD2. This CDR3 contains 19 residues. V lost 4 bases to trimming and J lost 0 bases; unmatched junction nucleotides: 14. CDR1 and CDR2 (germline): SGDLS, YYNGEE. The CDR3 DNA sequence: TGTGCCAGCAGCCCCACGGGGGGGACTAAACCCGCGAACACCGGGGAGCTGTTTTTT. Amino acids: CASSPTGGTKPANTGELFF. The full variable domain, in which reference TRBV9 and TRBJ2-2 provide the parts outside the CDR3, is DSGVTQTPKHLITATGQRVTLRCSPRSGDLSVYWYQQSLDQGLQFLIQYYNGEERAKGNILERFSAQQFPDLHSELNLSSLELGDSALYFCASSPTGGTKPANTGELFFGEGSRLTVL.